The sample holds a few counts of the clone carrying this T cell receptor (beta chain). Its antigen is not known. As every portion of the isolated RNA was reverse transcribed, the sequencing read expressed TCRB transcripts. TCRdb keeps only in-frame clones here, not all; method: immunoSEQ multiplex PCR. The sample records more than 150,000 clones, approximately 10% being singletons. The sample is drawn from a study of beta chain features in type 1 diabetes. General study findings and limits: Shortening of TCRB CDR3s, moderate but significant, appeared in all four CD4+ subsets of Type 1 diabetes patients.

There are 15 residues in the CDR3. Losses at the gene ends were 9 bases for V and 5 bases for J; bases not matched to a gene: 11. The germline V gene encodes CDR1 LNHDA and CDR2 SQIVND (reference sequence). The TCR sequence derives from a woman between 25 and 40 years old with type 1 diabetes. V gene TRBV19 combines with J gene TRBJ2-1; 9 bases agree with TRBD2. Source material: central memory CD4+ T cells from blood. The CDR3 loop reads CARKNSGSRNNEQFF. Here the CDR3 DNA reads TGTGCCAGAAAGAATAGCGGGAGTAGGAACAATGAGCAGTTCTTC.